The 28 T cell receptor beta chains below come from one sample, sequenced in a study of immune evolution from preneoplasia to lung adenocarcinoma. TCRdb's table, derived via immunoSEQ multiplex PCR, lists solely in-frame clones and lacks some. Of about 7,000 clones in the sample, 65% to 85% were seen once. Sequencing used FFPE adjacent normal lung tissue. These TCRs come from a person between 70 and 80 years old with lung adenocarcinoma.

V is TRBV6-5 and J is TRBJ2-7; the match to TRBD1 covers 9 bases. There are 15 residues in the CDR3. Germline CDR1 is MNHEY and CDR2 is SVGAGI. J gave up 3 bases and V 6 bases, and 9 bases lay outside the gene matches. CDR3 coding DNA: TGTGCCAGCAGCCGTTATACAGGGGGCCTCTACGAGCAGTACTTC. Translating it yields CASSRYTGGLYEQYF.

V is TRBV28 and J is TRBJ2-1, with D unresolved. The V gene lost 2 bases and the J gene lost 13 bases, with 9 bases spanning the gap. Germline V gene sequence: CDR1 MDHEN, CDR2 SYDVKM. The CDR3 totals 11 residues. The chain's CDR3 is CASSLAYGQFF. DNA for the CDR3: TGTGCCAGCAGTTTAGCATACGGACAGTTCTTC.

As DNA, the CDR3 is TGTGCCAGCTCACCAGGGGTCGAGAGGGGAGTTGGAATCGACGAGCAGTACTTC. Translation: CASSPGVERGVGIDEQYF. The rearrangement uses TRBV18 and TRBJ2-7; D tentatively fits TRBD1 or TRBD2 (5 bases each). The length of the CDR3 is 18 residues. The germline CDR1 and CDR2 sequences are KGHSH and LQKENI. V gave up 2 bases and J gave up 5 bases, with 25 bases separating them.

This chain connects TRBV5-1 to TRBJ1-2; D possibly corresponds to TRBD1 (6 bases). The germline V gene has CDR1 SGHRS and CDR2 YFSETQ. The CDR3 length is 13 residues. The V and J ends lost 0 bases and 8 bases respectively, with 11 bases between them. The CDR3 DNA reads TGCGCCAGCAGCTTGGGTGGAACAGGGGGCTACACCTTC. Its protein product is CASSLGGTGGYTF.

This clone was counted once. This chain connects TRBV2 to TRBJ1-1, with 11 bases matching TRBD1. Per germline, CDR1 SNHLY and CDR2 FYNNEI. The CDR3 is 14 residues long. The J segment lost 1 base and the V segment lost 6 bases, leaving 1 base of the junction unmatched. The CDR3: CASSGQGANTEAFF. CDR3 bases: TGTGCCAGCAGCGGACAGGGGGCGAACACTGAAGCTTTCTTT. Using reference TRBV2 and TRBJ1-1 for the parts outside the CDR3, the full variable domain is EPEVTQTPSHQVTQMGQEVILRCVPISNHLYFYWYRQILGQKVEFLVSFYNNEISEKSEIFDDQFSVERPDGSNFTLKIRSTKLEDSAMYFCASSGQGANTEAFFGQGTRLTVV.

This chain's CDR3 is CSVYQPGLAEADTQYF. CDR3 nucleotides: TGCAGCGTGTATCAGCCGGGACTAGCGGAAGCAGATACGCAGTATTTT. This rearrangement joins TRBV29-1 to TRBJ2-3, with 11 bases matching TRBD2. Germline lookup yields CDR1 SQVTM and CDR2 ANQGSEA. V gave up 6 bases and J gave up 4 bases; unmatched junction bases: 12. The CDR3 contains 16 residues.

The chain has TRBV7-9 and TRBJ2-1; no reliable D call. The V gene's germline CDR1 is SEHNR and CDR2 FQNEAQ (reference sequence). The CDR3 covers 18 residues. Trimming cost V 7 bases and J 2 bases, with 24 bases left between them. The CDR3, as DNA: TGTGCCAGCACCTCCTTAGTCATGGCCGAATCCACCTACAATGAGCAGTTCTTC. Residues: CASTSLVMAESTYNEQFF. The entire variable domain, with the rest obtained from reference TRBV7-9 and TRBJ2-1, is as follows: DTGVSQNPRHKITKRGQNVTFRCDPISEHNRLYWYRQTLGQGPEFLTYFQNEAQLEKSRLLSDRFSAERPKGSFSTLEIQRTEQGDSAMYLCASTSLVMAESTYNEQFFGPGTRLTVL.

This chain links TRBV19 with TRBJ1-6; D is ambiguous. From germline, CDR1 is LNHDA and CDR2 SQIVND (reference sequence). The CDR3 loop spans 11 amino acids. V was shortened by 7 bases and J by 14 bases, with 12 bases between the two germline ends. CDR3 amino acids: CASKGSTALHF. The CDR3 nucleotides read TGTGCCAGTAAGGGCAGTACGGCCCTCCACTTT.

V and J are TRBV14 and TRBJ1-2, with a possible D match to TRBD1 (5 bases). The CDR3 contains 16 residues. Germline values: CDR1 SGHDN, CDR2 FVKESK. Deletions cut 0 bases from V and 7 bases from J, with 18 bases between. The CDR3 DNA sequence: TGTGCCAGCAGCCAAGAACCCAGGGTCACGGGGGTTGGCTACACCTTC. It codes for CASSQEPRVTGVGYTF.

J is TRBJ2-4 and V is TRBV10-2, with TRBD1 matching 7 bases. Trimming removed 2 bases from V and 14 bases from J; junction bases left unmatched: 6. This CDR3 region has 12 residues. Germline CDR1 WSHSY, CDR2 SAAADI. CDR3 protein: CASSEPIGTEYF. In DNA, the CDR3 is TGCGCCAGCAGTGAGCCCATCGGGACAGAGTACTTC.

In its sample, this clone was seen once. The chain couples TRBV28 to TRBJ1-3; D might be TRBD1 (5 bases). The V end was cut by 3 bases, the J end by 2 bases, with 11 bases between. Germline V CDR1 and CDR2: MDHEN, SYDVKM. The CDR3 is made up of 15 amino acids. CDR3 residues: CASSFGQGPGNTIYF. In DNA, the CDR3 is TGTGCCAGCAGTTTCGGCCAGGGACCTGGAAACACCATATATTTT.

V and J are TRBV5-4 and TRBJ1-2; D is perhaps TRBD1 (5 bases). CDR3 length equals 14 residues. From germline, CDR1 is SGHNT and CDR2 YYREEE (reference sequence). The V and J ends lost 1 base and 9 bases respectively, with 16 bases between them. As DNA, the CDR3 is TGTGCCAGCAGCTTGTCGGGGCGCCGAAGGAGCTACACCTTC. It encodes CASSLSGRRRSYTF.

The chain uses TRBV27 and TRBJ2-1, with a weak D call TRBD2 (5 bases). The length of the CDR3 is 14 residues. Per germline, CDR1 MNHEY and CDR2 SMNVEV (reference sequence). Trimming left V 2 bases short and J 4 bases short, with 9 bases between. As DNA, the CDR3 is TGTGCCAGCAGTTTAACAAAGCGGTACAATGAGCAGTTCTTC. As protein: CASSLTKRYNEQFF.

The rearrangement joins TRBV6-1 to TRBJ1-5; D not certain. Looked up from germline, CDR1 is MNHNS and CDR2 is SASEGT. This CDR3 comprises 14 residues. V lost 4 bases, J lost 1 base, and 8 bases lay in between. CDR3 nucleotide sequence: TGTGCCAGCAGTGGCGGGATCAGCAATCAGCCCCAGCATTTT. It encodes CASSGGISNQPQHF.

The V gene is TRBV18, the J gene TRBJ2-2; D may be TRBD1 or TRBD2 (5 bases each). From germline, CDR1 is KGHSH and CDR2 LQKENI. The CDR3 is 15 residues long. Between the trimmed V and J ends, which lost 4 bases and 6 bases, there was a span of 15 bases. Written as DNA, the CDR3 is TGTGCCAGCTCACGGTCCCGGGACGTCCCCGGGGAGCTGTTTTTT. As protein: CASSRSRDVPGELFF. Drawing the rest from reference TRBV18 and TRBJ2-2, the complete variable domain is NAGVMQNPRHLVRRRGQEARLRCSPMKGHSHVYWYRQLPEEGLKFMVYLQKENIIDESGMPKERFSAEFPKEGPSILRIQQVVRGDSAAYFCASSRSRDVPGELFFGEGSRLTVL.

This clone was detected a few times. This chain uses TRBV6-5 with TRBJ2-3; possibly TRBD1 for D (5 bases). The germline V gene encodes CDR1 MNHEY and CDR2 SVGAGI. V was pared by 5 bases and J by 1 base, with 10 bases between. The CDR3 contains 14 residues. The CDR3: CASSRTQRTDTQYF. The CDR3 bases are TGTGCCAGCAGTCGGACACAACGCACAGATACGCAGTATTTT.

The chain has TRBV27 and TRBJ2-3, with TRBD2 matching over 14 bases. V lost 5 bases and J lost 5; bases outside the gene matches: 0. Germline V CDR1 and CDR2: MNHEY, SMNVEV (reference sequence). CDR3 size: 14 residues. The DNA for the CDR3 is TGTGCCAGCAGTGGGACTAGCGGGGGAGATACGCAGTATTTT. The encoded protein is CASSGTSGGDTQYF.

The CDR3 DNA reads TGTGCCAGCAGTGGTCCGGGGGTTAACTATGGCTACACCTTC. Amino acids: CASSGPGVNYGYTF. The V gene is TRBV2, the J gene TRBJ1-2; D is perhaps TRBD1 (5 bases). The CDR3 is 14 residues long. The V and J ends lost 4 bases and 1 base respectively, with 10 bases between them. From germline, CDR1 is SNHLY and CDR2 FYNNEI.

The chain joins TRBV6-5 to TRBJ1-1; unclear D gene. The germline CDR1 and CDR2 sequences are MNHEY and SVGAGI. The CDR3 runs 13 residues. Trimming left V 6 bases short and J 0 bases short, with 8 bases between. The CDR3 sequence: CASSSAMNTEAFF. The DNA of the CDR3 is TGTGCCAGCAGCTCTGCCATGAACACTGAAGCTTTCTTT.

The chain carries TRBV4-1 and TRBJ2-7; D is possibly TRBD1 or TRBD2 (5 bases each). There are 15 residues in the CDR3. The germline gives CDR1 MGHRA, CDR2 YSYEKL. Trimming stripped 4 bases from V and 0 bases from J, with 13 bases between. The CDR3 spells CASSPGTANSYEQYF. The CDR3 DNA reads as TGCGCCAGCAGCCCTGGGACGGCGAACTCCTACGAGCAGTACTTC.

This clone was counted only a few times. The J gene is TRBJ2-2, the V gene TRBV29-1; no clear D. V was trimmed by 7 bases and J by 4 bases, leaving 13 bases between them. The CDR3 totals 13 residues. Germline V gene sequence: CDR1 SQVTM, CDR2 ANQGSEA. The CDR3 reads CSAKEQSTGELFF. The CDR3 DNA follows: TGCAGCGCTAAAGAACAGTCCACCGGGGAGCTGTTTTTT.

The J gene is TRBJ2-7, the V gene TRBV20-1; D might be TRBD2 (6 bases). From germline, CDR1 is DFQATT and CDR2 SNEGSKA (reference sequence). Trimming removed 1 base at V and 11 bases at J, with 12 bases between. The CDR3 extends over 11 amino acids. The CDR3 reads CSARGLGWEYF. Written as DNA, the CDR3 is TGCAGTGCTAGAGGACTAGGATGGGAGTACTTC.

J is TRBJ2-5 and V is TRBV6-5; the D gene is possibly TRBD2 (6 bases). The CDR3 loop spans 16 amino acids. Looked up from germline, CDR1 is MNHEY and CDR2 is SVGAGI. Deletions cut 0 bases from V and 1 base from J, with 12 bases between. CDR3 amino acids: CASSYSRRATQETQYF. CDR3 bases: TGTGCCAGCAGTTACTCGCGGAGGGCTACCCAAGAGACCCAGTACTTC.

The chain links TRBV18 to TRBJ2-3; TRBD2 matches 8 bases. The V gene's germline CDR1 is KGHSH and CDR2 LQKENI. The CDR3 has 14 residues. V was pared by 6 bases and J by 1 base, with 3 bases of the junction left unmatched. In nucleotides, the CDR3 is TGTGCCAGCTCCTCGGGGGGGGGCACAGATACGCAGTATTTT. Translating gives CASSSGGGTDTQYF.

V gene TRBV10-2 combines with J gene TRBJ2-2; D is undetermined. Trimming cost V 4 bases and J 6 bases, with 9 bases left between them. CDR3 size: 13 residues. CDR1 is WSHSY and CDR2 is SAAADI in the germline V gene. The CDR3 DNA reads TGCGCCAGCAGTGCTATCGAGGCCGGGGAGCTGTTTTTT. Encoded protein: CASSAIEAGELFF.

Here the CDR3 reads CASSIAGAVGEQYF. The CDR3 DNA reads TGTGCCAGTAGTATCGCAGGGGCAGTGGGGGAGCAGTACTTC. The genes are TRBV19 and TRBJ2-7, with D tentatively TRBD1 (6 bases). Per the germline V gene, CDR1 is LNHDA and CDR2 is SQIVND (reference sequence). Trimming took off 3 bases at V and 7 bases at J, with 16 bases between the two ends. The CDR3 is made up of 14 amino acids.

This clone was observed once. The V and J genes are TRBV28 and TRBJ2-7, with D perhaps TRBD2 (6 bases). V was clipped by 4 bases and J by 3 bases, with 10 bases between them. The CDR3 is made up of 13 amino acids. Germline CDR1 and CDR2: MDHEN and SYDVKM. In DNA form, the CDR3 reads TGTGCCAGCAGTTCCGGGACTGACTACGAGCAGTACTTC. Its protein is CASSSGTDYEQYF.

V is TRBV5-1 and J is TRBJ2-3; D is unclear. The V gene lost 4 bases and the J gene lost 2 bases, with 5 bases spanning the gap. This CDR3 contains 12 residues. In germline, CDR1 is SGHRS, CDR2 YFSETQ. The CDR3 sequence is CASSPDTDTQYF. The CDR3, as DNA: TGCGCCAGCAGCCCAGACACAGATACGCAGTATTTT.